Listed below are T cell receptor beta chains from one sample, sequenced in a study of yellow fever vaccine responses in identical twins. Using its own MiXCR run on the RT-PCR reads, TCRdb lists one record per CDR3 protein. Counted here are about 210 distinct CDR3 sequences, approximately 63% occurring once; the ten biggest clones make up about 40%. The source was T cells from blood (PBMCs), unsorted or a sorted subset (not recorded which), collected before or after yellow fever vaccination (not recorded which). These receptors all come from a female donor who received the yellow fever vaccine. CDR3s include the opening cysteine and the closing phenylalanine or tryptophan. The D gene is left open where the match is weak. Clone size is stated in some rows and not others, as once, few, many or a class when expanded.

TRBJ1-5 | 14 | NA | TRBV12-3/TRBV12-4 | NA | TGTGCCAGCAGTCTGTCCGACACCTACCAGCCCCAGCATTTT | CASSLSDTYQPQHF
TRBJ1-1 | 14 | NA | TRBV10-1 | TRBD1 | TGCGCCAGCAGTGAGGGGACAGGCTACGCTGAAGCTTTCTTT | CASSEGTGYAEAFF
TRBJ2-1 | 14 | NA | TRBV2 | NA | TGTGCCAGCAGTGAGGACAGCTCCTACAATGAGCAGTTCTTC | CASSEDSSYNEQFF
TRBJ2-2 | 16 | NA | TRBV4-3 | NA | TGCGCCAGCAGCCAAGATGCGGTGACGAACACCGGGGAGCTGTTTTTT | CASSQDAVTNTGELFF
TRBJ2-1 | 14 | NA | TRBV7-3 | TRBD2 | TGTGCCAGCAGCCCAGGGACTAGCGGGGATGAGCAGTTCTTC | CASSPGTSGDEQFF
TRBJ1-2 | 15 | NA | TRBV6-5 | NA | TGTGCCAGCAGTTCTGGCCCGCCGGGTGGCTATGGCTACACCTTC | CASSSGPPGGYGYTF
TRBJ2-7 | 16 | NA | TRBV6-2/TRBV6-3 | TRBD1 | TGTGCCAGCAGTTACTCAAGGGACAGAAGCTCCTACGAGCAGTACTTC | CASSYSRDRSSYEQYF
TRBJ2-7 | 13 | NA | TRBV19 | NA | TGTGCCAGTAGTGATGGACAGCGCTACGAGCAGTACTTC | CASSDGQRYEQYF
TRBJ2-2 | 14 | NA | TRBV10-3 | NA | TGTGCCATCAGTGACTGGGGGAACACCGGGGAGCTGTTTTTT | CAISDWGNTGELFF
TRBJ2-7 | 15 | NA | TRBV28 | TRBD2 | TGTGCCAGCAGTTTATATGCGGGGGAGTCCTACGAGCAGTACTTC | CASSLYAGESYEQYF
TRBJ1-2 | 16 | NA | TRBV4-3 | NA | TGCGCCAGCAGCCAAGATTTGGGCCCGAGTAACTATGGCTACACCTTC | CASSQDLGPSNYGYTF
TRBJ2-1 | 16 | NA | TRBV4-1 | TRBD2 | TGCGCCAGCAGCCAGCCTAGCGGGAGCTCCTACAATGAGCAGTTCTTC | CASSQPSGSSYNEQFF
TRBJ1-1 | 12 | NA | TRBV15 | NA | TGTGCCATCGGAGCCGGGAACACTGAAGCTTTCTTT | CAIGAGNTEAFF
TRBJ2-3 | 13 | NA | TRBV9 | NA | TGTGCCAGCCAGGGCGACATTCTTGATACGCAGTATTTT | CASQGDILDTQYF
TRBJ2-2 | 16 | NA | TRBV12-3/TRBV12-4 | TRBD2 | TGTGCCAGCAGTTACCCTAGCGGGGTGAACACCGGGGAGCTGTTTTTT | CASSYPSGVNTGELFF
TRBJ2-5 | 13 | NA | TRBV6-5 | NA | TGTGCCAGCAGTTTTTGGACGGGGGAGACCCAGTACTTC | CASSFWTGETQYF
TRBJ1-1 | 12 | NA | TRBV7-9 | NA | TGTGCCAGCAGCCCTAATCAGACTGAAGCTTTCTTT | CASSPNQTEAFF
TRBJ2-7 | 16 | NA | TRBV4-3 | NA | TGCGCCAGCAGCCAAGAGGCGACCGGATACGGTTACGAGCAGTACTTC | CASSQEATGYGYEQYF
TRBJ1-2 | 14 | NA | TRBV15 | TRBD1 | TGTGCCACCAGCTGGGACAGGGGATCTTATGGCTACACCTTC | CATSWDRGSYGYTF
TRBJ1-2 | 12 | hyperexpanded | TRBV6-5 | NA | TGTGCCAGCAGTTACGGGGGGGAAGGCTACACCTTC | CASSYGGEGYTF
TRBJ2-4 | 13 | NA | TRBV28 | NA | TGTGCCAGCAGCGACAGGGAGGGAAACATTCAGTACTTC | CASSDREGNIQYF
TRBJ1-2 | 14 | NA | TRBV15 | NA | TGTGCCACCAGCCAACTGGGACCGAACTATGGCTACACCTTC | CATSQLGPNYGYTF
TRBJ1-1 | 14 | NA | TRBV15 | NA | TGTGCCACCAGCAGAGCGGGGGAAGGGCCTGAAGCTTTCTTT | CATSRAGEGPEAFF
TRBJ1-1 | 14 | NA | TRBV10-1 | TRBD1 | TGCGCCAGCAGCTCACAGGGGCTGAACACTGAAGCTTTCTTT | CASSSQGLNTEAFF
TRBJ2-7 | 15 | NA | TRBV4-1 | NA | TGCGCCAGCAGCCAAGTCGCGGGGACCTCCTACGAGCAGTACTTC | CASSQVAGTSYEQYF
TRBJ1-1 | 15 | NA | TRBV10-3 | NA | TGTGCCATCAGTGCCCTGGGGTGGGGGAGCACTGAAGCTTTCTTT | CAISALGWGSTEAFF
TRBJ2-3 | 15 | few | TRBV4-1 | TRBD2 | TGCGCCAGCAGCCAAATCAAGCGGGAGGGCGGCGCGCAGTATTTT | CASSQIKREGGAQYF
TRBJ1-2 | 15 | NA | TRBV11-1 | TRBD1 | TGTGCCAGCAGCTTAGGTGGGGACAGGAGAGTTGGCTACACCTTC | CASSLGGDRRVGYTF
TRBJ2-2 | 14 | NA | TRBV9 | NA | TGTGCCAGCAGCGTAGAGTGGTTCACCGGGGAGCTGTTTTTT | CASSVEWFTGELFF
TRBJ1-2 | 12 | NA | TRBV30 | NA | TGTGCCTGGAGGGACAGCGAATATGGCTACACCTTC | CAWRDSEYGYTF
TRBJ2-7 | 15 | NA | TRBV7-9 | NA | TGTGCCAGCAGCTTCCTTGGGACGGTCCTCTACGAGCAGTACTTC | CASSFLGTVLYEQYF
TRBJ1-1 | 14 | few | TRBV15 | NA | TGTGCCACCAGCAGAGATACCCAGGGGACTGAAGCTTTCTTT | CATSRDTQGTEAFF
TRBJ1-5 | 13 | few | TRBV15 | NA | TGTGCCACCAGCAGAGGTAACGGGAAGCCCCAGCATTTT | CATSRGNGKPQHF
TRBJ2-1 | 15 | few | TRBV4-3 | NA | TGCGCCAGCAGCCAAGATGGCGGTACCTACAATGAGCAGTTCTTC | CASSQDGGTYNEQFF
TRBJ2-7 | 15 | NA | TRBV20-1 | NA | TGCAGTGTCTTGGGGATGGGGCGGACTCCCTACGAGCAGTACTTC | CSVLGMGRTPYEQYF
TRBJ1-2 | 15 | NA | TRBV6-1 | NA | TGTGCCAGCAGCTTAGCCACCGGGACAAGCTATGGCTACACCTTC | CASSLATGTSYGYTF
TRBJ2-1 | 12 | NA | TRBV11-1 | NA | TGTGCCAGCAGCCCGGACAACAATGAGCAGTTCTTC | CASSPDNNEQFF
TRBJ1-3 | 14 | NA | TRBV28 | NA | TGTGCCGGGTTCGGACCTAGCTCTGGAAACACCATATATTTT | CAGFGPSSGNTIYF
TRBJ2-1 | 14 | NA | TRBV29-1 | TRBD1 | TGCAGCGCCACGGGACAGACTTCCTACAATGAGCAGTTCTTC | CSATGQTSYNEQFF
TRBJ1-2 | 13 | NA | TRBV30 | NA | TGTGCCTGGAGTCACGAAGGACACTATGGCTACACCTTC | CAWSHEGHYGYTF
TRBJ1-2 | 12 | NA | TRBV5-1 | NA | TGCGCCAGCAGCCCGAATAACTATGGCTACACCTTC | CASSPNNYGYTF
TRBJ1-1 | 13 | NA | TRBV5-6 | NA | TGTGCCAGCAGCTTGGCGGCAGGGTTGCAAGCTTTCTTT | CASSLAAGLQAFF
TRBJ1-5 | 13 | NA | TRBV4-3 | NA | TGCGCCAGCAGCCAAGAGCCCAGTCAGCCCCAGCATTTT | CASSQEPSQPQHF